This paragraph covers one TCR beta chain sequence. Its antigen remains unknown. The same CDR3 is also encoded by other DNA sequences in this sample. HIV-negative, healthy adults without recent acute infections or vaccinations were the donors. The data stem from a study of shared clonotypes between healthy human individuals. Study-wide results and caveats: Limited genetic and exposure-history diversity came from having few donors.

This CDR3 contains 13 residues. The germline V gene has CDR1 SGHRS and CDR2 YFSETQ. V was pared by 2 bases and J by 6 bases, with 8 bases between. The assay was immunoSEQ multiplex PCR, and TCRdb's table has in-frame clones only and misses some. This sample has 2,100,000 or so clones; 90% to 96% occur once, and the top ten carry 0.1% to 0.15%. This TCR derives from a man aged 18 to 29 in good health. This sequence joins TRBV5-1 and TRBJ2-2; D may correspond to TRBD1 or TRBD2 (5 bases each). The specimen sequenced was naive CD4+ T cells sorted from blood. Subset denoted: CD45RA+ positively selected. CDR3 sequence (DNA): TGCGCCAGCAGCTTAGTGGGGGCCGGGGAGCTGTTTTTT. Its protein is CASSLVGAGELFF.